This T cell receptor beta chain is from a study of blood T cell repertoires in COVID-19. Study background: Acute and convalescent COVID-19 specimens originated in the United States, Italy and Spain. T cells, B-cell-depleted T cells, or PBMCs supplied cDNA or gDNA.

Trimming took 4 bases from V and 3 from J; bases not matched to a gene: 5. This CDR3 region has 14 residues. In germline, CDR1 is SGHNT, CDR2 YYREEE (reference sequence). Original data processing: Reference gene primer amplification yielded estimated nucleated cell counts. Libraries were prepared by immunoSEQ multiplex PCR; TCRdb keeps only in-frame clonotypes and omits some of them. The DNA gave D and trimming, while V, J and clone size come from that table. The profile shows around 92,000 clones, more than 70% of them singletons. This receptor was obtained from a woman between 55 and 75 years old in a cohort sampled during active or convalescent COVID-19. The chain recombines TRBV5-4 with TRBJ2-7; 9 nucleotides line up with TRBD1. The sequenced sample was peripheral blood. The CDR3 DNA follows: TGTGCCAGCAGCCCCGGACAGGGGTTCTACGAGCAGTACTTC. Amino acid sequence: CASSPGQGFYEQYF. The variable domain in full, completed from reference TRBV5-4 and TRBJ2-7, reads ETGVTQSPTHLIKTRGQQVTLRCSSQSGHNTVSWYQQALGQGPQFIFQYYREEENGRGNFPPRFSGLQFPNYSSELNVNALELDDSALYLCASSPGQGFYEQYFGPGTRLTVT.